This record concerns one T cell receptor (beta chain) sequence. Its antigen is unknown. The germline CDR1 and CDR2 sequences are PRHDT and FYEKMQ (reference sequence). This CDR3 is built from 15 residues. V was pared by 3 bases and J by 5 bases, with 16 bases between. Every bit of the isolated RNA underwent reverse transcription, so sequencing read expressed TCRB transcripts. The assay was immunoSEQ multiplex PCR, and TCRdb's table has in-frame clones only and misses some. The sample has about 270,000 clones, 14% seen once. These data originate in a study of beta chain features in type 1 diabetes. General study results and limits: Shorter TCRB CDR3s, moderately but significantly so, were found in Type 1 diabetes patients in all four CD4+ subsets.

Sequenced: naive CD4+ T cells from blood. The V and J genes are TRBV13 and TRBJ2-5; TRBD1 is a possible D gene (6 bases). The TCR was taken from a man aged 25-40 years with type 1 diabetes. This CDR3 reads CASSFLERGSETQYF. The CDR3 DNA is TGTGCCAGCAGCTTTTTAGAGAGGGGGTCGGAGACCCAGTACTTC. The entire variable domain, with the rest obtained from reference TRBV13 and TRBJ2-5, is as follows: AAGVIQSPRHLIKEKRETATLKCYPIPRHDTVYWYQQGPGQDPQFLISFYEKMQSDKGSIPDRFSAQQFSDYHSELNMSSLELGDSALYFCASSFLERGSETQYFGPGTRLLVL.